These 11 T cell receptor beta chains came from one sample sequenced in a study of T-cell memory formation after mild COVID-19. TCRdb reprocessed the 5' RACE reads via MiXCR and lists one record per CDR3 protein. Of hundreds of thousands of distinct CDR3 sequences detected, roughly an eighth appear once; the ten largest clones hold around a fifth. The sequenced material came from PBMCs or a T cell subset sorted from them (not recorded which). The receptor set was obtained from a man younger than 30 who had mild COVID-19 (a few samples of this study predate the infection). Cell type and time point are not known.

This clonotype was observed a handful of times. The chain joins TRBV6-6 to TRBJ2-5, with D possibly being TRBD2 (7 bases). CDR1 and CDR2 from the germline V gene are MNHNY and SVGAGI (reference sequence). This CDR3 is 15 amino acids long. The V gene lost 2 bases and the J gene lost 1 base, with 11 bases spanning the gap. The CDR3 spells CASSYVAGAQETQYF. CDR3 DNA: TGTGCCAGCAGTTACGTCGCGGGGGCCCAAGAGACCCAGTACTTC.

This clonotype was seen only a few times. This chain connects TRBV10-3 to TRBJ2-1; 9 bases agree with TRBD2. V shed 0 bases, J shed 2 bases, and the junction held 2 bases outside the gene matches. Germline V CDR1 and CDR2: ENHRY, SYGVKD. This CDR3 has 16 amino acids. The CDR3 loop is CAISESAGGTYNEQFF. Written as DNA, the CDR3 is TGTGCCATCAGTGAGTCGGCGGGGGGGACCTACAATGAGCAGTTCTTC.

This clonotype was seen a handful of times. The J gene is TRBJ2-3, the V gene TRBV24-1; D is uncertain. V lost 3 bases, J lost 2 bases, and 8 bases lay in between. Per the germline V gene, CDR1 is KGHDR and CDR2 is SFDVKD. The CDR3 spans 14 residues. The DNA for the CDR3 is TGTGCCACCAGTGATAGTGTCACCACAGATACGCAGTATTTT. Amino acid sequence: CATSDSVTTDTQYF.

This clonotype was detected only a few times. The V call is TRBV7-3, the J call TRBJ2-2; the match to TRBD2 covers 10 bases. Germline V gene sequence: CDR1 SGHTA, CDR2 FQGTGA. The CDR3 has 16 residues. J was trimmed by 1 base and V by 5 bases; bases with no gene match: 4. CDR3: CASSLSGGQNTGELFF. CDR3 DNA sequence: TGTGCCAGCAGCCTTAGCGGGGGGCAGAACACCGGGGAGCTGTTTTTT.

This clonotype turned up a few times. The rearrangement links TRBV7-3 to TRBJ2-1, with TRBD2 matching 9 bases. Germline V gene data show CDR1 as SGHTA and CDR2 as FQGTGA. The CDR3 is made up of 15 amino acids. The V and J ends lost 5 bases and 8 bases, in that order; junction bases with no gene match: 10. CDR3 sequence (DNA): TGTGCCAGCAGCCTCGCGGGGGGGCAGGGATATGAGCAGTTCTTC. Encoded protein: CASSLAGGQGYEQFF.

The rearrangement links TRBV6-2 or TRBV6-3 to TRBJ2-7; D not resolved. CDR1 MNHEY and CDR2 SVGEGT come from the germline V gene. The CDR3 consists of 11 residues. With 7 bases removed from V and 3 bases from J, the gap between germline ends came to 7 bases. The CDR3 is CASTANYEQYF. For the CDR3, the DNA is TGTGCCAGCACTGCCAACTACGAGCAGTACTTC.

This clonotype has just a few counts. A single base separates this from a much larger clone, so it may be a read error. The chain uses TRBV7-9 and TRBJ1-2; D remains unclear. V lost 3 bases, J lost 6 bases, and 5 bases lay in between. Germline V gene data show CDR1 as SEHNR and CDR2 as FQNEAQ (reference sequence). The CDR3 consists of 11 residues. In DNA form, the CDR3 reads TGTGCCAGCAGCTTGCGGGATGGCTACACCTTC. It specifies CASSLRDGYTF.

This clonotype was seen a few times. The genes are TRBV29-1 and TRBJ2-5; D is uncertain. The germline V gene encodes CDR1 SQVTM and CDR2 ANQGSEA. The ends were cut back, 1 base at V and 0 bases at J, with 6 bases in the middle. The CDR3 length is 13 residues. The CDR3 DNA follows: TGCAGCGTTGAAGGGGTGAACCAAGAGACCCAGTACTTC. It is translated as CSVEGVNQETQYF.

The chain couples TRBV5-1 to TRBJ2-1; possible D gene TRBD2, 6 bases. Deletions cut 3 bases from V and 3 bases from J, with 13 bases between. The germline V gene has CDR1 SGHRS and CDR2 YFSETQ. The CDR3 totals 15 residues. The CDR3 DNA reads as TGCGCCAGCAGCTCCGCGTCGGGAGACTACAATGAGCAGTTCTTC. Amino acid sequence: CASSSASGDYNEQFF.

This clonotype has at least ten counts. V usage is TRBV30 and J usage is TRBJ2-5; 8 bases fit TRBD1. After removal of 3 bases from V and 7 bases from J, the junction contained 10 bases not matched to a gene. The germline CDR1 and CDR2 sequences are GTSNPN and SVGIG (reference sequence). This CDR3 has 14 residues. The DNA for the CDR3 is TGTGCCTGGAGGAAGGGACAGGCCGCGGGGACCCAGTACTTC. Residues: CAWRKGQAAGTQYF.

This clonotype was counted ten times or more. This rearrangement joins TRBV5-1 to TRBJ1-1; D ambiguous. V lost 4 bases and J 1 base, leaving 11 bases between the germline ends. Germline V gives CDR1 SGHRS, CDR2 YFSETQ. This CDR3 spans 14 amino acids. The CDR3 is CASSPPGPNTEAFF. The CDR3 nucleotides read TGCGCCAGCAGCCCCCCCGGACCGAACACTGAAGCTTTCTTT.